Described below is a single T cell receptor beta chain sequence and its context. The data originate from a study of shared clonotypes between healthy human individuals. The CDR3 sequence is 16 residues long. V lost 1 base and J 8 bases, leaving 17 bases between the germline ends. The V gene's germline CDR1 is SGHDN and CDR2 FVKESK. Over several immunoSEQ plates, each subset's genomic DNA was distributed in even portions. Only in-frame clones appear in the TCRdb table, and some are missing; sequencing was by immunoSEQ multiplex PCR. The table lists 550,000 to 850,000 clones, 74% of them singletons. The sequenced sample consisted of memory CD4+ T cells sorted from blood. As to subset: CD45RA-negative fraction. The genes are TRBV14 and TRBJ1-4; no clear D gene. The source is a woman aged 30 to 39 in good health. The CDR3 DNA reads as TGTGCCAGCAGCCAAGTTGTCTCGGCAGGCTACGAAAAACTGTTTTTT. Protein product: CASSQVVSAGYEKLFF.